The present T cell receptor (beta chain) was sequenced within a study of T cell repertoires and leukemia-associated antigens. Study-wide background: About 17 million effective reads came from all samples combined.

V was pared by 6 bases and J by 4 bases, with 29 bases between. CDR3 size: 19 residues. Germline CDR1 is SGDLS and CDR2 is YYNGEE. This clonotype appeared many times. Its antigen is as yet unknown. The CD3+ T cells first had an overnight rest without serum. A single record per CDR3 protein comes from TCRdb applying MiXCR to the 5' RACE reads. The sample has around 12,000 distinct CDR3 sequences; 35% to 45% are singletons. The TCR comes from a female donor in good health. The rearrangement links TRBV9 to TRBJ1-5; D possibly corresponds to TRBD1 (5 bases). The specimen was CD3+ T cells sorted from blood and cultured. CDR3 in amino acids: CASTLTPGPYAFSNQPQHF. The CDR3, as DNA: TGTGCCAGCACCTTAACCCCGGGGCCTTACGCCTTTTCTAATCAGCCCCAGCATTTT.